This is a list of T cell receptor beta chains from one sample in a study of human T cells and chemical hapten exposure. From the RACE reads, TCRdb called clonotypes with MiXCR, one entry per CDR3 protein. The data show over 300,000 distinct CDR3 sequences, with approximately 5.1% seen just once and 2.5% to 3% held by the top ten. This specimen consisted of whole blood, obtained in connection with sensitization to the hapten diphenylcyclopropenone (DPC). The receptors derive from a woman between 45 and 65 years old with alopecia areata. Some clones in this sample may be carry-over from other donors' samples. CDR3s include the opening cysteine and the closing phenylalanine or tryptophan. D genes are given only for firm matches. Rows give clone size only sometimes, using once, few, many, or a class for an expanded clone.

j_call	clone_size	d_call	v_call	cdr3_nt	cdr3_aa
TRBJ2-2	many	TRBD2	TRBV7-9	TGTGCCAGCAGCTCCACTAGCGGGACGTGGGCCGGGGAGCTGTTTTTT	CASSSTSGTWAGELFF
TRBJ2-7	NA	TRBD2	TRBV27	TGTGCCAGCGGTTCCAGAGCGGGACGGGTCTCCGAGCAGTACTTC	CASGSRAGRVSEQYF
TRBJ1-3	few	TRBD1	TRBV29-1	TGCAGCGTTTCCGGGACAGGAAGCCCCCACTCTGGAAACACCATATATTTT	CSVSGTGSPHSGNTIYF
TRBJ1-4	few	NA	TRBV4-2	TGTGCCAGCAGCCAAGAAACGGGAGAAAAACTGTTTTTT	CASSQETGEKLFF
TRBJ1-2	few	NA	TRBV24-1	TGTGCCACCAGCCCCGGCGGGGCTAACTATGGCTACACCTTC	CATSPGGANYGYTF
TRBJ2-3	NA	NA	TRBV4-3	TGCGCCAGCAGCCGGGCAGACGGCACAGATACGCAGTATTTT	CASSRADGTDTQYF
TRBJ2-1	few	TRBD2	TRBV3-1	TGTGCCAGCAGCCAGGATAGCGGGAGCCGCTACAATGAGCAGTTCTTC	CASSQDSGSRYNEQFF
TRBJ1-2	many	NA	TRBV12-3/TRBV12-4	TGTGCCAGCCGTCCCTTCGACAGGAACTATGGCTACACCTTC	CASRPFDRNYGYTF
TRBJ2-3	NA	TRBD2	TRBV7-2	TGTGCCAGCAGCATCCTAGCGGGGGGGCAAGGAGATACGCAGTATTTT	CASSILAGGQGDTQYF
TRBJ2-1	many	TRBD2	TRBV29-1	TGCAGCGTTGACATAGCGGGACTTTACAATGAGCAGTTCTTC	CSVDIAGLYNEQFF
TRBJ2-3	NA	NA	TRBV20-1	TGCAGTGCTAGAGATCGGTACTATAGAGATACGCAGTATTTT	CSARDRYYRDTQYF
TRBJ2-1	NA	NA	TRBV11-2	TGTGCCAGCAGCTTACTCTCATTACGGTACAATGAGCAGTTCTTC	CASSLLSLRYNEQFF
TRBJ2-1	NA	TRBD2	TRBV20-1	TGCAGTGCTAGAGTCTTCAGGCGGGAGTGGAACGATGAGCAGTTCTTC	CSARVFRREWNDEQFF
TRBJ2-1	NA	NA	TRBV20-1	TGCAGTGCTAGAGATCTAGGACGAGGTGAGCAGTTCTTC	CSARDLGRGEQFF
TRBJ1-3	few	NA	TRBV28	TGTGCCACCAGGCAGGGGAGTGGAAACACCATATATTTT	CATRQGSGNTIYF
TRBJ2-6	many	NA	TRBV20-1	TGCAGTGCTAGGGCCGGACAGTTCTCTGGGGCCAACGTCCTGACTTTC	CSARAGQFSGANVLTF
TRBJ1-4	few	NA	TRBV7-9	TGTGCCAGCAAACGACAGATTAATGAAAAACTGTTTTTT	CASKRQINEKLFF
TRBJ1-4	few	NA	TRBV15	TGTGCCACCAGCAGAGTTATAGGCACTAATGAAAAACTGTTTTTT	CATSRVIGTNEKLFF
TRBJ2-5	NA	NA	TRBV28	TGTGCCAGCAAAGTATCGGGTCCCCAGGAGGGGACCCAGTACTTC	CASKVSGPQEGTQYF
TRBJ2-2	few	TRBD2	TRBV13	TGTGCCAGCAGCTTTATACTAGCGGGAGAGGCCGGGGAGCTGTTTTTT	CASSFILAGEAGELFF
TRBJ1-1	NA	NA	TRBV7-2	TGTGCCAGCAGCCTCGACAGGATAGCTGAAGCTTTCTTT	CASSLDRIAEAFF
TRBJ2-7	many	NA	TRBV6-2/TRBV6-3	TGTGCCAGCAGTTATCCGTCTACCTACGAGCAGTACTTC	CASSYPSTYEQYF
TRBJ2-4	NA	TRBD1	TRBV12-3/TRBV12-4	TGTGCCAGCAGGGGGACAGGGGAGGACATTCAGTACTTC	CASRGTGEDIQYF
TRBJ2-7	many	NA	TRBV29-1	TGCAGCGTTAAAGATCCCTACGAGCAGTACTTC	CSVKDPYEQYF
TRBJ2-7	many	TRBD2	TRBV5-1	TGCGCCAGCAGCTTGGCGGGACCCCAGGCGGGAGAGTACGAGCAGTACTTC	CASSLAGPQAGEYEQYF
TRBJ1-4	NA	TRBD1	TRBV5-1	TGCGCCAGCCGAACCACCGGGACAGGGTTTGAAAAACTGTTTTTT	CASRTTGTGFEKLFF
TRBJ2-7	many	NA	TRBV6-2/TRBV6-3	TGTGCCAGCAGGACTAGATCTACGGCCTACGAGCAGTACTTC	CASRTRSTAYEQYF
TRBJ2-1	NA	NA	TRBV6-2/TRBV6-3	TGTGCCAGCAGTTACGATCTCAAACTTTACAATGAGCAGTTCTTC	CASSYDLKLYNEQFF
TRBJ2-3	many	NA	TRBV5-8	TGTGCCAGCAGCTTGGGTCGTAAGGGGACAGATACGCAGTATTTT	CASSLGRKGTDTQYF
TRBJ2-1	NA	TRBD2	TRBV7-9	TGTGCCAGCAGCTACTCCGAGCGATCAGCGGGGGGGCAGTCTGAGCAGTTCTTC	CASSYSERSAGGQSEQFF
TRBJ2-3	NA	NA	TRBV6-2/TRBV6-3	TGTGCCAGCAGTGCCGATGGTCCGGATACGCAGTATTTT	CASSADGPDTQYF
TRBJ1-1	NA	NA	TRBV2	TGTGCCAGCAGTGGACGGGGGACTGAAGCTTTCTTT	CASSGRGTEAFF
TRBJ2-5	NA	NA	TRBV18	TGTGCCAGCTCACCATCCCGGCTGGGGGCCCAAGAGACCCAGTACTTC	CASSPSRLGAQETQYF